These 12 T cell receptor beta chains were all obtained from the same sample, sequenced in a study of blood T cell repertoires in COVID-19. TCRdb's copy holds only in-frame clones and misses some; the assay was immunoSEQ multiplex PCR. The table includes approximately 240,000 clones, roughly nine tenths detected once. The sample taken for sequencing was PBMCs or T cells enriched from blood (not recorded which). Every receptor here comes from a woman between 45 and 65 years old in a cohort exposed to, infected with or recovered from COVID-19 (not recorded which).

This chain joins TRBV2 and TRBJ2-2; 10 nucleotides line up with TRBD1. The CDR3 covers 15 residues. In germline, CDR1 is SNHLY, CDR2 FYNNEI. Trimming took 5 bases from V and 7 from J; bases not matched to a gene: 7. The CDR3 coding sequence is TGTGCCAGCAGTTCCGGGACAGGGGAGGGCGGGGAGCTGTTTTTT. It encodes CASSSGTGEGGELFF.

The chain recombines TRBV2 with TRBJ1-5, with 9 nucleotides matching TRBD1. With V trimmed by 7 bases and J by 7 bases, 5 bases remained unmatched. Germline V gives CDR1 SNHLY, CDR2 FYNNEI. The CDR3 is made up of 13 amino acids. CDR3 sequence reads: CASKGQGQQPQHF. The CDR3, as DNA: TGTGCCAGCAAGGGACAGGGTCAACAGCCCCAGCATTTT.

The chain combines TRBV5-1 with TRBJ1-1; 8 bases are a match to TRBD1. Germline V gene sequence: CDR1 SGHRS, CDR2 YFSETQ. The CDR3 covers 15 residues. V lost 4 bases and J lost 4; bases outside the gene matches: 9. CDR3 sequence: CASSPNGQGGTEAFF. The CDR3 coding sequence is TGCGCCAGCAGCCCTAACGGACAGGGCGGCACTGAAGCTTTCTTT.

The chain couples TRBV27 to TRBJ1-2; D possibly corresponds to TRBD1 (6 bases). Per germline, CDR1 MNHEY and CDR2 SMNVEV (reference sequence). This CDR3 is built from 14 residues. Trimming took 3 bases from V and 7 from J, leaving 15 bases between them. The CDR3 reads CASSFRGSRAGYTF. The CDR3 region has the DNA TGTGCCAGCAGTTTCAGGGGTTCTCGGGCTGGCTACACCTTC.

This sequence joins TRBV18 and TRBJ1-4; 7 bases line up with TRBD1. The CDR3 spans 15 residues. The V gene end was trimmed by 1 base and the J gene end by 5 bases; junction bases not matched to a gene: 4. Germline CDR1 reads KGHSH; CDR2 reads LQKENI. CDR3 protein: CASSPRGTENEKLFF. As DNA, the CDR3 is TGTGCCAGCTCACCACGGGGGACAGAAAATGAAAAACTGTTTTTT.

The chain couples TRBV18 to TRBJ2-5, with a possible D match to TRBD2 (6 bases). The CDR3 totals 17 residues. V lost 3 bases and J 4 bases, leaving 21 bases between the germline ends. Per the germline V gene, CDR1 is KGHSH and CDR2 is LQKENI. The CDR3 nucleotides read TGTGCCAGCTCACCGGGATCGGGAGCTTCAAGGGGAGAGACCCAGTACTTC. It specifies CASSPGSGASRGETQYF.

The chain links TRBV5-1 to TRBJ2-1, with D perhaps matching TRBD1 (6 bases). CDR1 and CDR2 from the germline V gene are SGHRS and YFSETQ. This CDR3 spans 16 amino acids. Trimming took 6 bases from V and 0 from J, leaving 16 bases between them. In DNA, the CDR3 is TGCGCCAGCAACGAAATCAGGGGAGTCTCCTACAATGAGCAGTTCTTC. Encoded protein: CASNEIRGVSYNEQFF.

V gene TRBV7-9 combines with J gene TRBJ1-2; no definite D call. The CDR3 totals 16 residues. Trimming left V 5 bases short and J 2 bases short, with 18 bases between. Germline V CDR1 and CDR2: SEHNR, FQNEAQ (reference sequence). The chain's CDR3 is CASSPPGESRNYGYTF. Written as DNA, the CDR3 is TGTGCCAGCAGCCCTCCAGGTGAATCCCGGAACTATGGCTACACCTTC.

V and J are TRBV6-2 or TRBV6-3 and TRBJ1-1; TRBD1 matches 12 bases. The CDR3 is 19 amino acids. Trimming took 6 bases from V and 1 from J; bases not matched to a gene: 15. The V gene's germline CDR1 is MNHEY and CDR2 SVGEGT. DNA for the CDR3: TGTGCCAGCAGCGTCACGGGACAGGGGGCAGGGGGGCCGAACACTGAAGCTTTCTTT. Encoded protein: CASSVTGQGAGGPNTEAFF.

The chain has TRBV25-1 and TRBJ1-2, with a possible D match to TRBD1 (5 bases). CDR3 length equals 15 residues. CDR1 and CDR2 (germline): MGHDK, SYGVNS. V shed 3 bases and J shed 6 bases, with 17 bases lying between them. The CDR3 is CASSDAGRRSNGYTF. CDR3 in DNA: TGTGCCAGCAGTGACGCGGGACGGCGGTCAAATGGCTACACCTTC.

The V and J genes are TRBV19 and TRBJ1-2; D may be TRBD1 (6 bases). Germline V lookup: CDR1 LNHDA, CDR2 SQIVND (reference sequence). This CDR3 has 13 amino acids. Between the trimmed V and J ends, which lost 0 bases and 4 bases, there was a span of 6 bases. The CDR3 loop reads CASSIDRGYGYTF. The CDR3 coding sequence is TGTGCCAGTAGTATAGACAGGGGCTATGGCTACACCTTC. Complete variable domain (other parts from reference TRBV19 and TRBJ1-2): DGGITQSPKYLFRKEGQNVTLSCEQNLNHDAMYWYRQDPGQGLRLIYYSQIVNDFQKGDIAEGYSVSREKKESFPLTVTSAQKNPTAFYLCASSIDRGYGYTFGSGTRLTVV.

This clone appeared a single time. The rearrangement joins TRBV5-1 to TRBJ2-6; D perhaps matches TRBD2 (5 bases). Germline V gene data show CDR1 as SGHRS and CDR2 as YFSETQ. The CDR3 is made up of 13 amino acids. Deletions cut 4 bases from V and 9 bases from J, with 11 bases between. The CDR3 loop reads CASSPDGNNVLTF. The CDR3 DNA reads TGCGCCAGCAGCCCGGACGGGAACAACGTCCTGACTTTC.